This TCR beta chain was profiled in a study of cytomegalovirus exposure and HLA in healthy donors. This clone was counted between two and nine times. The data were produced by immunoSEQ multiplex PCR, yet TCRdb's version contains in-frame clones alone and is incomplete. The sample lists under 85,000 clones, approximately 95% occurring once. The CDR3 has 15 amino acids. Germline V CDR1 and CDR2: LGHNA, YNFKEQ. V was shortened by 4 bases and J by 6 bases, with 15 bases between the two germline ends. The sequence came from a woman between 18 and 29 years old in good health and CMV-seropositive. Input material: PBMCs. The chain is built from TRBV4-2 and TRBJ2-2; tentatively, D is TRBD1 (6 bases). The chain's CDR3 is CASSPQTGTAGELFF. The CDR3 DNA reads as TGTGCCAGCAGCCCTCAAACAGGGACGGCCGGGGAGCTGTTTTTT.